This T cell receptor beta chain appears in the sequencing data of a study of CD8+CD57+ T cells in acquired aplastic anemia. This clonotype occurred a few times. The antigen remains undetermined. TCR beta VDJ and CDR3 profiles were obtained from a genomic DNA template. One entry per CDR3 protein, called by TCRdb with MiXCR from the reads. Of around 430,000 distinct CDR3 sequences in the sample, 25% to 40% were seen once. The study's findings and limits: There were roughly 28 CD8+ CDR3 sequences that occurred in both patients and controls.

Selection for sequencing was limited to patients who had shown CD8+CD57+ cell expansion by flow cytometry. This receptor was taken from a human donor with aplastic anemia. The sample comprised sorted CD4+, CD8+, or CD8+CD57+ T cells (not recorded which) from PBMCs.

The CDR3 DNA is TGCAGTACCCTCAAGTCACTAGCGGGAGGACATACGCAGTATTTT. Translated, it gives CSTLKSLAGGHTQYF. This sequence joins TRBV20-1 and TRBJ2-3; TRBD2 matches 12 bases. Germline assignment: CDR1 DFQATT and CDR2 SNEGSKA (reference sequence). The CDR3 length is 15 residues. V gave up 8 bases and J gave up 7 bases; unmatched junction bases: 13.